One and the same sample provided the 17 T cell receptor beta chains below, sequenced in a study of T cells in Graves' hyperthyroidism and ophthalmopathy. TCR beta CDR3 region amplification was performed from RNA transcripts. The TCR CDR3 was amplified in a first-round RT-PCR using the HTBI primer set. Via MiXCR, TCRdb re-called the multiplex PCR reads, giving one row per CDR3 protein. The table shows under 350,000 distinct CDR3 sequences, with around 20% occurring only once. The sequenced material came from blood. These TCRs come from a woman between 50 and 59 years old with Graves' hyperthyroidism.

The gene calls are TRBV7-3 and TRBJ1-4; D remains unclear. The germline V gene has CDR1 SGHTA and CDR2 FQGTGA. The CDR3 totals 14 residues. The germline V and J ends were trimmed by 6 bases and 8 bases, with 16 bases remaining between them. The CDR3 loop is CASRAHGPEEKLFF. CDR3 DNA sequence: TGTGCCAGCAGGGCCCACGGGCCCGAAGAAAAACTGTTTTTT.

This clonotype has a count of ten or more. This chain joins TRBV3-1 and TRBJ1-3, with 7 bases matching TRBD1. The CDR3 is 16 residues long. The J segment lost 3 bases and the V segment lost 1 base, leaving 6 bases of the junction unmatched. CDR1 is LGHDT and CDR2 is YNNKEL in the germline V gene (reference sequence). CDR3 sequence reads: CASSQGTGAGGNTIYF. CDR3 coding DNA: TGTGCCAGCAGCCAAGGCACAGGGGCGGGTGGAAACACCATATATTTT. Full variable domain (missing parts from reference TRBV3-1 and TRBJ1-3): DTAVSQTPKYLVTQMGNDKSIKCEQNLGHDTMYWYKQDSKKFLKIMFSYNNKELIINETVPNRFSPKSPDKAHLNLHINSLELGDSAVYFCASSQGTGAGGNTIYFGEGSWLTVV.

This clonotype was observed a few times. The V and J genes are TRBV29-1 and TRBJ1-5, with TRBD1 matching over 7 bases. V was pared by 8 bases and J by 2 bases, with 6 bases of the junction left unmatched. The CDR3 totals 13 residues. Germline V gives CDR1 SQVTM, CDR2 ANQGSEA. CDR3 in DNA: TGCAGCACATCAGGGGGGGGCAATCAGCCCCAGCATTTT. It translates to CSTSGGGNQPQHF.

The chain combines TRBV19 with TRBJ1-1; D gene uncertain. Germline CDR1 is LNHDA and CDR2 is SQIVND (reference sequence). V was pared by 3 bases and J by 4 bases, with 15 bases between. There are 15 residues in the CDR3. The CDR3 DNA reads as TGTGCCAGTAGTATCACTTCCGGAGAAGGCACTGAAGCTTTCTTT. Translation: CASSITSGEGTEAFF.

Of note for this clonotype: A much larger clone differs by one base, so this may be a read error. This CDR3 is CASSQVGNTGAFF. CDR3 bases: TGTGCCAGCAGTCAAGTGGGGAACACTGGAGCTTTCTTT. The rearrangement uses TRBV28 and TRBJ1-1; D gene unclear. CDR1 MDHEN and CDR2 SYDVKM come from the germline V gene. The CDR3 length is 13 residues.

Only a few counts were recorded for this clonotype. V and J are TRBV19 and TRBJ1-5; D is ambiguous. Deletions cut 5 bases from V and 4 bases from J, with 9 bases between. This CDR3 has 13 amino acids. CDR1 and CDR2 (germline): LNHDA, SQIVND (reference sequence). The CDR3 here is CASSVGWNQPQHF. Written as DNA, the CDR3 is TGTGCCAGTAGTGTAGGGTGGAATCAGCCCCAGCATTTT.

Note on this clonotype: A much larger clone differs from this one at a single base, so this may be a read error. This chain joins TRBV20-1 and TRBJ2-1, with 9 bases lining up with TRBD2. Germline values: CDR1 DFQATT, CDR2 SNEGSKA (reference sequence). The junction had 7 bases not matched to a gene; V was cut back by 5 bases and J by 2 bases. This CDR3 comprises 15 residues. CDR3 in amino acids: CSAGNSGGTYNEQFF. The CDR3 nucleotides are TGCAGTGCTGGGAATAGCGGGGGAACCTACAATGAGCAGTTCTTC.

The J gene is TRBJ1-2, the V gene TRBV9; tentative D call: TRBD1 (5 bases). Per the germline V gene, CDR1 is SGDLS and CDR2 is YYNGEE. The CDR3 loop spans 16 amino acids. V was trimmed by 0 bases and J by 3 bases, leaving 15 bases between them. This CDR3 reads CASSVGNRGTDYGYTF. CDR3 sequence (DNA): TGTGCCAGCAGCGTAGGAAACCGGGGGACCGACTATGGCTACACCTTC.

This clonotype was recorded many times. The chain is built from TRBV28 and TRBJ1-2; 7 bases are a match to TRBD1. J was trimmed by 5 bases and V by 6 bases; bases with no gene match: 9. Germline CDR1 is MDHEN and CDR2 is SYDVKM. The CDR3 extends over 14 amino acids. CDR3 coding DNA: TGTGCCAGCAGGGAACCGGGACAGCGGTATGGCTACACCTTC. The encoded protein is CASREPGQRYGYTF.

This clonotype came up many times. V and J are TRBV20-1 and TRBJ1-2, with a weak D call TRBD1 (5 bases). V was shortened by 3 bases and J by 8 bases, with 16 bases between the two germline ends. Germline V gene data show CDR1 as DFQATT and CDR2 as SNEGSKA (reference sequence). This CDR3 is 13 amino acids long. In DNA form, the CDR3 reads TGCAGTGCTAGCCCCGCGTTTGGGGGGGGCTACACCTTC. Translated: CSASPAFGGGYTF.

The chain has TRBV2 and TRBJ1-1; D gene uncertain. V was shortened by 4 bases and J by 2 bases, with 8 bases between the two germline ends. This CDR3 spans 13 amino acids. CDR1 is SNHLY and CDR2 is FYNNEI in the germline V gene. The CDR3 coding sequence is TGTGCCAGCAGTGCGGAGACAAACACTGAAGCTTTCTTT. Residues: CASSAETNTEAFF.

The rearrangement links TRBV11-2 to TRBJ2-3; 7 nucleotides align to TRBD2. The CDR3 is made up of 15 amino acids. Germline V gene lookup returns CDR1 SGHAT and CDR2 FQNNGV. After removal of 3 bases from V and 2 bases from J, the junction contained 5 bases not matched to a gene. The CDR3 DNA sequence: TGTGCCAGCAGCTTCTCCGGACTAGACACAGATACGCAGTATTTT. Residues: CASSFSGLDTDTQYF. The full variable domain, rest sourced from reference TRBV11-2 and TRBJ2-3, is EAGVAQSPRYKIIEKRQSVAFWCNPISGHATLYWYQQILGQGPKLLIQFQNNGVVDDSQLPKDRFSAERLKGVDSTLKIQPAKLEDSAVYLCASSFSGLDTDTQYFGPGTRLTVL.

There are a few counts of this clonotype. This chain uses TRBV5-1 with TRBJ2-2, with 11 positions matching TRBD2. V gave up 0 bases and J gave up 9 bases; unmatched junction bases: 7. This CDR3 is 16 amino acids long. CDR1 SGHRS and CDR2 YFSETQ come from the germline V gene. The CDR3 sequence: CASSLVSGRASRELFF. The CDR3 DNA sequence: TGCGCCAGCAGCTTGGTTAGCGGGAGGGCCTCGCGGGAGCTGTTTTTT.

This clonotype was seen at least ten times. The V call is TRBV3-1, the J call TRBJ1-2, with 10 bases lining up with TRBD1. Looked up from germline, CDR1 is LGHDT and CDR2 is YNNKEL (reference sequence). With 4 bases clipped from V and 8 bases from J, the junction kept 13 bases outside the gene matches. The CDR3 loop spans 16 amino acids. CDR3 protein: CASSPVTFDRGRGYTF. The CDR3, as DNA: TGTGCCAGCAGCCCCGTCACCTTTGACAGGGGGCGCGGCTACACCTTC. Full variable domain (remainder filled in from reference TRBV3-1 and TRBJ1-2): DTAVSQTPKYLVTQMGNDKSIKCEQNLGHDTMYWYKQDSKKFLKIMFSYNNKELIINETVPNRFSPKSPDKAHLNLHINSLELGDSAVYFCASSPVTFDRGRGYTFGSGTRLTVV.

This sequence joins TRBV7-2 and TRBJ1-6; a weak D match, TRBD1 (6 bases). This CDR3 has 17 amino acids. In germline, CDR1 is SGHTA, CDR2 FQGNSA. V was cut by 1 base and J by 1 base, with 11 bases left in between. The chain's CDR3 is CASSLGPGESYNSPLHF. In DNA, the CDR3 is TGTGCCAGCAGCTTAGGTCCAGGGGAATCCTATAATTCACCCCTCCACTTT.

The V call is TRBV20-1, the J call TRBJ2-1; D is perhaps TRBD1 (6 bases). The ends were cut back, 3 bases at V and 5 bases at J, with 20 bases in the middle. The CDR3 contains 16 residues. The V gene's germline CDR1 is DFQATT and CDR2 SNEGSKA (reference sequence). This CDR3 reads CSASGAWGPTNNEQFF. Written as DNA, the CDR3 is TGCAGTGCTAGTGGGGCCTGGGGGCCTACGAACAATGAGCAGTTCTTC.

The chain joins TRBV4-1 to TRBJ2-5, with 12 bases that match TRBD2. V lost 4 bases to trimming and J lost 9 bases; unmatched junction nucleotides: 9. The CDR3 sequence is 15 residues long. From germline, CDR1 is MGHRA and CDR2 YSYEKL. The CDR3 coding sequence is TGCGCCAGCAGCCCCCTAGCGGGAGGGCCACAGGCCCAGTACTTC. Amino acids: CASSPLAGGPQAQYF.